The 32 T cell receptor beta chains below come from one sample, sequenced in a study of identical twins. TCRdb reprocessed the 5' RACE reads with MiXCR, giving one entry per CDR3 protein. Among about 210,000 distinct CDR3 sequences listed, approximately 9% were seen once. Sequenced material: memory (CD45RO+) T cells sorted from blood. These receptor sequences come from a woman between 18 and 30 years old in good health.

A few counts support this clonotype. The rearrangement links TRBV28 to TRBJ2-1; 7 bases fit TRBD2. Germline CDR1 MDHEN, CDR2 SYDVKM. The CDR3 runs 16 residues. J gave up 8 bases and V 5 bases, and 15 bases lay outside the gene matches. The CDR3 loop reads CASSQGGTTPTHEQFF. The CDR3 DNA reads TGTGCCAGCAGTCAGGGAGGGACTACTCCGACCCATGAGCAGTTCTTC.

This clonotype has at least ten counts. This chain uses TRBV5-1 with TRBJ1-2; 7 bases match TRBD1. Germline trimming cut 6 bases from V and 11 bases from J; bases unmatched to any gene: 10. The CDR3 totals 12 residues. Germline CDR1 SGHRS, CDR2 YFSETQ. The CDR3 sequence is CASKGAGFQYTF. The DNA for the CDR3 is TGCGCCAGCAAGGGGGCGGGTTTCCAGTACACCTTC.

CDR3 in DNA: TGTGCCAGCAGCTCCCCCCCCTATGGCTACACCTTC. This gives the protein CASSSPPYGYTF. The genes are TRBV5-6 and TRBJ1-2; the D is unclear. The CDR3 runs 12 residues. Trimming left V 3 bases short and J 4 bases short, with 7 bases between. Germline CDR1 reads SGHDT; CDR2 reads YYEEEE.

V usage is TRBV27 and J usage is TRBJ2-5; D gene unclear. Germline V CDR1 and CDR2: MNHEY, SMNVEV (reference sequence). V dropped 7 bases and J dropped 7 bases, with 16 bases sitting between them. The CDR3 is 13 residues long. The CDR3 here is CASKETGGWTQYF. For the CDR3, the DNA is TGTGCCAGCAAAGAAACGGGCGGCTGGACCCAGTACTTC.

The CDR3 is CASSPKRDRGNYNEQFF. The DNA for the CDR3 is TGTGCCAGCAGCCCGAAAAGGGACAGGGGGAACTACAATGAGCAGTTCTTC. The chain has TRBV11-2 and TRBJ2-1; 11 bases align to TRBD1. Per germline, CDR1 SGHAT and CDR2 FQNNGV. This CDR3 contains 17 residues. Unmatched junction bases numbered 9, after V lost 5 bases and J lost 3 bases.

This clonotype was detected ten times or more. DNA for the CDR3: TGCAGTGCCCCTCATTCGACAGGAGGCACCGGGGAGCTGTTTTTT. Amino acids: CSAPHSTGGTGELFF. The genes are TRBV20-1 and TRBJ2-2, with D perhaps TRBD1 (6 bases). V lost 6 bases, J lost 4 bases, and 18 bases lay in between. The germline V gene has CDR1 DFQATT and CDR2 SNEGSKA (reference sequence). The CDR3 totals 15 residues.

At least ten counts were recorded for this clonotype. The CDR3 DNA follows: TGTGCCAGCAGCCACCTGGGAACCAGTGTACACACCTTC. It encodes CASSHLGTSVHTF. The chain combines TRBV14 with TRBJ1-2; D unclear. The germline CDR1 and CDR2 sequences are SGHDN and FVKESK. The CDR3 runs to 13 residues. The V and J ends lost 3 bases and 12 bases respectively, with 17 bases between them.

This clonotype came up many times. V is TRBV12-3 or TRBV12-4 and J is TRBJ1-1; D possibly corresponds to TRBD1 (6 bases). Trimming stripped 5 bases from V and 0 bases from J, with 10 bases between. The CDR3 runs to 14 residues. The CDR3 sequence: CASSRGQMNTEAFF. The CDR3 DNA sequence: TGTGCCAGCAGTCGCGGACAGATGAACACTGAAGCTTTCTTT.

This clonotype occurred a few times. The V and J genes are TRBV5-5 and TRBJ2-3; D is ambiguous. This CDR3 region has 15 residues. V dropped 0 bases and J dropped 6 bases, with 14 bases sitting between them. The germline V gene has CDR1 SGHKS and CDR2 YYEKEE (reference sequence). The CDR3 here is CASSLVGVGLDTQYF. For the CDR3, the DNA is TGTGCCAGCAGCTTGGTGGGCGTCGGGCTGGATACGCAGTATTTT.

This clonotype was seen many times. The chain joins TRBV6-1 to TRBJ2-1; TRBD2 agrees at 10 bases. Germline CDR1 is MNHNS and CDR2 is SASEGT. The CDR3 has 14 residues. The trim removed 10 bases at V and 7 bases at J, leaving 10 bases unmatched. CDR3: CATKGAGGLNEQFF. The CDR3 coding sequence is TGTGCCACTAAGGGAGCGGGGGGGCTTAATGAGCAGTTCTTC.

This clonotype was found a few times. The chain has TRBV11-2 and TRBJ1-1; D not resolved. Trimming removed 1 base from V and 11 bases from J, with 17 bases in between. CDR3 size: 14 residues. From germline, CDR1 is SGHAT and CDR2 FQNNGV. Here the CDR3 reads CASSLAIRTGGAFF. CDR3 nucleotides: TGTGCCAGCAGCTTAGCCATTAGGACGGGAGGGGCTTTCTTT.

The sample holds many counts of this clonotype. CDR3 in amino acids: CASSLARGYTF. The CDR3 DNA reads as TGTGCCAGCAGCTTGGCCCGAGGCTACACCTTC. V and J are TRBV5-6 and TRBJ1-2, with D unclear. The CDR3 extends over 11 amino acids. Trimming shortened V by 0 bases and J by 8 bases, and 5 bases separated the two germline ends. CDR1 is SGHDT and CDR2 is YYEEEE in the germline V gene.

In its sample, this clonotype was seen a few times. The chain carries TRBV30 and TRBJ2-3; 9 positions match TRBD2. Germline assignment: CDR1 GTSNPN and CDR2 SVGIG (reference sequence). This CDR3 region has 13 residues. V trimming: 4 bases; J trimming: 3 bases; junction bases outside the gene matches: 2. The CDR3 spells CAWTSGNTDTQYF. CDR3 DNA: TGTGCCTGGACTAGCGGGAATACAGATACGCAGTATTTT. The full variable domain, rest sourced from reference TRBV30 and TRBJ2-3, is SQTIHQWPATLVQPVGSPLSLECTVEGTSNPNLYWYRQAAGRGLQLLFYSVGIGQISSEVPQNLSASRPQDRQFILSSKKLLLSDSGFYLCAWTSGNTDTQYFGPGTRLTVL.

The V gene is TRBV4-3, the J gene TRBJ2-5; 7 nucleotides align to TRBD2. CDR3 length: 23 residues. Germline CDR1 LGHNA, CDR2 YSLEER. V shed 2 bases, J shed 4 bases, and the junction held 31 bases outside the gene matches. The CDR3 sequence: CASSQISSGDPIRTRNLRETQYF. Here the CDR3 DNA reads TGCGCCAGCAGCCAAATTTCCTCTGGGGACCCGATACGGACTAGGAACCTCAGAGAGACCCAGTACTTC.

The V and J genes are TRBV7-6 and TRBJ2-1, with D perhaps TRBD2 (5 bases). Germline-derived CDR1 and CDR2 are SGHVS and FNYEAQ. This CDR3 region has 16 residues. Trimming took off 5 bases at V and 2 bases at J, with 16 bases between the two ends. The chain's CDR3 is CASSPISSGPYNEQFF. CDR3 DNA sequence: TGTGCCAGCAGCCCCATCTCAAGCGGCCCCTACAATGAGCAGTTCTTC.

V is TRBV3-1 and J is TRBJ1-6; maybe TRBD1 (5 bases). V lost 2 bases and J lost 9, with 11 bases in between. Germline assignment: CDR1 LGHDT and CDR2 YNNKEL (reference sequence). The CDR3 has 14 residues. CDR3 region: CASSQTGGFSPLHF. As DNA, the CDR3 is TGTGCCAGCAGCCAAACCGGGGGGTTTTCACCCCTCCACTTT.

V usage is TRBV29-1 and J usage is TRBJ2-5, with D possibly being TRBD1 or TRBD2 (5 bases each). Germline V lookup: CDR1 SQVTM, CDR2 ANQGSEA. This CDR3 is 13 amino acids long. V was cut by 6 bases and J by 1 base, with 12 bases left in between. Here the CDR3 reads CSVWDGAQETQYF. The CDR3 DNA is TGCAGCGTATGGGACGGCGCCCAAGAGACCCAGTACTTC.

In its sample, this clonotype was seen many times. The CDR3 sequence: CASSGQETQYF. The CDR3, as DNA: TGCGCCAGCAGCGGCCAAGAGACCCAGTACTTC. The V gene is TRBV5-1, the J gene TRBJ2-5; D is undetermined. Germline values: CDR1 SGHRS, CDR2 YFSETQ. V lost 4 bases, J lost 1 base, and 2 bases lay in between. This CDR3 is 11 amino acids long. Full variable domain (remainder filled in from reference TRBV5-1 and TRBJ2-5): KAGVTQTPRYLIKTRGQQVTLSCSPISGHRSVSWYQQTPGQGLQFLFEYFSETQRNKGNFPGRFSGRQFSNSRSEMNVSTLELGDSALYLCASSGQETQYFGPGTRLLVL.

The chain combines TRBV20-1 with TRBJ1-6, with a weak D call TRBD1 (6 bases). CDR3 length equals 13 residues. Germline CDR1 and CDR2: DFQATT and SNEGSKA (reference sequence). The V end lost 5 bases, the J end lost 7 bases, and 12 bases lay between the germline ends. CDR3 in amino acids: CSAGIQGNSPLHF. The CDR3 DNA sequence: TGCAGTGCTGGAATTCAGGGGAATTCACCCCTCCACTTT.

The V and J genes are TRBV18 and TRBJ2-5, with TRBD2 matching 9 bases. Germline CDR1 KGHSH, CDR2 LQKENI. J lost 7 bases, V lost 6 bases, and 15 bases had no gene match. The CDR3 sequence is 16 residues long. The CDR3 region is CASSPSGTSSGGTQYF. CDR3 bases: TGTGCCAGCTCGCCTTCCGGGACTAGCTCTGGGGGGACCCAGTACTTC.

The V and J genes are TRBV6-6 and TRBJ2-7; the match to TRBD1 covers 7 bases. Unmatched junction bases numbered 6, after V lost 6 bases and J lost 7 bases. CDR1 MNHNY and CDR2 SVGAGI come from the germline V gene (reference sequence). The CDR3 runs 12 residues. CDR3 sequence (DNA): TGTGCCAGCAGACCGACAGGGCAAGAGCAGTACTTC. Translation gives CASRPTGQEQYF.

V and J are TRBV3-1 and TRBJ2-1, with D hard to call. The CDR3 is 13 residues long. V was cut by 2 bases and J by 8 bases, with 10 bases left in between. Germline CDR1 LGHDT, CDR2 YNNKEL (reference sequence). The CDR3 region is CASSQMGLDEQFF. The DNA of the CDR3 is TGTGCCAGCAGCCAAATGGGTTTGGATGAGCAGTTCTTC.

This clonotype occurred many times. This chain links TRBV28 with TRBJ2-4, with D hard to call. The germline CDR1 and CDR2 sequences are MDHEN and SYDVKM. There are 16 residues in the CDR3. V dropped 7 bases and J dropped 1 base, with 17 bases sitting between them. The CDR3 here is CASNSFTGAAKNIQYF. DNA for the CDR3: TGTGCCAGCAACTCCTTCACGGGCGCGGCCAAAAACATTCAGTACTTC.

This clonotype has only a few counts. This chain joins TRBV9 and TRBJ2-2; D is unresolved. Trimming removed 2 bases from V and 0 bases from J, with 8 bases in between. The CDR3 contains 15 residues. The germline gives CDR1 SGDLS, CDR2 YYNGEE. The CDR3 spells CASSVQAPNTGELFF. The CDR3 DNA is TGTGCCAGCAGCGTTCAGGCTCCGAACACCGGGGAGCTGTTTTTT.

This clonotype was seen a handful of times. The rearrangement uses TRBV6-1 and TRBJ2-1; D call uncertain. Germline CDR1 MNHNS, CDR2 SASEGT. The V end lost 4 bases, the J end lost 2 bases, and 9 bases lay between the germline ends. The CDR3 extends over 14 amino acids. Written as DNA, the CDR3 is TGTGCCAGCAGTGGCCAAGGGCCCTACAATGAGCAGTTCTTC. This sequence encodes CASSGQGPYNEQFF.

V is TRBV30 and J is TRBJ2-1; 8 nucleotides match TRBD2. Germline V gene lookup returns CDR1 GTSNPN and CDR2 SVGIG (reference sequence). The junction had 5 bases not matched to a gene; V was cut back by 3 bases and J by 7 bases. This CDR3 spans 13 amino acids. The CDR3, as DNA: TGTGCCTGGAGGGGCGGGACTAGTAATGAGCAGTTCTTC. Translating it yields CAWRGGTSNEQFF.

This chain uses TRBV7-2 with TRBJ2-4; 9 bases align to TRBD1. The CDR3 totals 13 residues. The V gene's germline CDR1 is SGHTA and CDR2 FQGNSA. Losses at the gene ends were 7 bases for V and 8 bases for J; bases not matched to a gene: 6. The CDR3 DNA sequence: TGTGCCAGCACTTCGACAGGGGGGGACATTCAGTACTTC. Its translation: CASTSTGGDIQYF.

This clonotype was observed a few times. The J gene is TRBJ2-1, the V gene TRBV20-1, with D uncertain. V gave up 6 bases and J gave up 0 bases, with 12 bases separating them. CDR1 is DFQATT and CDR2 is SNEGSKA in the germline V gene (reference sequence). The length of the CDR3 is 14 residues. Here the CDR3 DNA reads TGCAGTGCCACTTGGCTGAGCTCCTACAATGAGCAGTTCTTC. Its protein product is CSATWLSSYNEQFF.

This clonotype has a count of ten or more. The chain links TRBV12-3 or TRBV12-4 to TRBJ1-1, with 7 positions matching TRBD1. The ends lost 2 bases at V and 5 bases at J; junction bases unmatched: 2. CDR3 length: 13 amino acids. The CDR3 region is CASSLTGATEAFF. The CDR3 bases are TGTGCCAGCAGTTTAACAGGGGCTACTGAAGCTTTCTTT.

The chain has TRBV5-4 and TRBJ2-3; 11 bases are shared with TRBD2. The V gene's germline CDR1 is SGHNT and CDR2 YYREEE (reference sequence). Germline trimming cut 3 bases from V and 4 bases from J; bases unmatched to any gene: 16. The CDR3 runs to 19 residues. CDR3 loop: CASSSLAGGLGGGSDTQYF. The CDR3 DNA sequence: TGTGCCAGCAGCTCCCTAGCGGGGGGCCTCGGTGGTGGCTCAGATACGCAGTATTTT.

This clonotype came up a few times. The chain links TRBV5-1 to TRBJ2-5, with 7 bases lining up with TRBD2. This CDR3 comprises 15 residues. The V and J ends lost 6 bases and 3 bases, in that order; junction bases with no gene match: 11. Germline V gene lookup returns CDR1 SGHRS and CDR2 YFSETQ. The CDR3 sequence is CASINSGTTEETQYF. The CDR3 DNA follows: TGCGCCAGCATTAATTCCGGGACTACCGAAGAGACCCAGTACTTC.

This clonotype was counted only a few times. The chain uses TRBV12-3 or TRBV12-4 and TRBJ1-1; D is uncertain. The CDR3 runs to 10 residues. Between the trimmed V and J ends, which lost 4 bases and 6 bases, there was a span of 3 bases. CDR3 DNA sequence: TGTGCCAGCAGTTACCCTGAAGCTTTCTTT. The encoded protein is CASSYPEAFF.